The 28 T cell receptor beta chains below come from one sample, sequenced in a study of siplizumab effects on memory and regulatory T cells (dated by TCRdb to about 2019). The method behind the library was the immunoSEQ multiplex PCR assay. TCRdb stores this immuneACCESS table with in-frame sequences only. Part of the clones is absent; in the studies checked, under half of the shortfall reflects unresolved V genes, and no reason is known for the rest. This sample is represented by around 87,000 clones; 70% to 90% of them were singletons. The ten largest clones add up to roughly 14% of the sample. What was sequenced was CD4+ T cells sorted from blood. These receptors were taken from a human donor in good health.

The V call is TRBV6-5, the J call TRBJ1-5; 7 positions agree with TRBD1. CDR1 MNHEY and CDR2 SVGAGI come from the germline V gene. This CDR3 region has 14 residues. V shed 5 bases and J 6 bases; nucleotides not matched to a gene: 7. The CDR3 DNA follows: TGTGCCAGCAGTGCAGGGGGTAGTGCTCAGCCCCAGCATTTT. It is translated as CASSAGGSAQPQHF.

This rearrangement joins TRBV7-9 to TRBJ2-3; a possible D gene is TRBD2 (5 bases). Germline lookup yields CDR1 SEHNR and CDR2 FQNEAQ (reference sequence). Trimming took 5 bases from V and 8 from J, leaving 14 bases between them. The CDR3 sequence is 13 residues long. CDR3 residues: CASSPRTVGTQYF. The CDR3, as DNA: TGTGCCAGCAGCCCACGGACTGTCGGTACGCAGTATTTT.

The rearrangement joins TRBV6-5 to TRBJ2-1; D is possibly TRBD2 (5 bases). This CDR3 comprises 15 residues. Trimming pared 2 bases from V and 8 bases from J, leaving 16 bases between. Germline lookup yields CDR1 MNHEY and CDR2 SVGAGI. The CDR3, as DNA: TGTGCCAGCAGTTACCGCGGGTCTCGAGGCGATGAGCAGTTCTTC. Its protein product is CASSYRGSRGDEQFF.

This chain connects TRBV4-1 to TRBJ1-5; maybe TRBD1 (5 bases). In germline, CDR1 is MGHRA, CDR2 YSYEKL. CDR3 length: 15 amino acids. The ends were cut back, 1 base at V and 10 bases at J, with 17 bases in the middle. The CDR3 DNA follows: TGCGCCAGCAGCCAAGTGCATGGGGTCGGGGGACCCCAGCATTTT. Its translation is CASSQVHGVGGPQHF.

The V call is TRBV18, the J call TRBJ2-5, with D unclear. V was cut by 4 bases and J by 2 bases, with 2 bases left in between. The germline gives CDR1 KGHSH, CDR2 LQKENI. This CDR3 has 11 residues. The CDR3 bases are TGTGCCAGCTCACTGCAAGAGACCCAGTACTTC. This codes for CASSLQETQYF. The variable domain in full, with the rest retrieved from reference TRBV18 and TRBJ2-5, is NAGVMQNPRHLVRRRGQEARLRCSPMKGHSHVYWYRQLPEEGLKFMVYLQKENIIDESGMPKERFSAEFPKEGPSILRIQQVVRGDSAAYFCASSLQETQYFGPGTRLLVL.

This clone was detected only a few times. V usage is TRBV9 and J usage is TRBJ1-4, with D unresolved. Trimming shortened V by 2 bases and J by 10 bases, and 15 bases separated the two germline ends. The CDR3 extends over 14 amino acids. The germline CDR1 and CDR2 sequences are SGDLS and YYNGEE. The CDR3 loop is CASSVSALAGKLFF. The DNA for the CDR3 is TGTGCCAGCAGCGTTTCAGCGCTCGCGGGAAAACTGTTTTTT.

Remarks on this clone: The sample holds other DNA sequences that translate to the same CDR3. This chain joins TRBV28 and TRBJ2-3; TRBD2 might be the D (6 bases). Germline V CDR1 and CDR2: MDHEN, SYDVKM. V gave up 7 bases and J gave up 6 bases, with 14 bases separating them. This CDR3 comprises 13 residues. DNA for the CDR3: TGTGCCAGCAAGGAGGGCGGTTCTGATACGCAGTATTTT. It specifies CASKEGGSDTQYF.

The rearrangement joins TRBV7-8 to TRBJ2-4, with 13 bases fitting TRBD2. V was clipped by 2 bases and J by 7 bases; unmatched bases: 2. CDR1 and CDR2 (germline): SGHVS, FQNEAQ. The CDR3 spans 15 residues. In DNA form, the CDR3 reads TGTGCCAGCAGCTTAACACTAGCGGGAGGGAACATTCAGTACTTC. Translation gives CASSLTLAGGNIQYF. The full variable domain, rest sourced from reference TRBV7-8 and TRBJ2-4, is GAGVSQSPRYKVAKRGQDVALRCDPISGHVSLFWYQQALGQGPEFLTYFQNEAQLDKSGLPSDRFFAERPEGSVSTLKIQRTQQEDSAVYLCASSLTLAGGNIQYFGAGTRLSVL.

V gene TRBV5-1 combines with J gene TRBJ2-1; no definite D call. V was cut by 6 bases and J by 5 bases, with 18 bases left in between. Germline values: CDR1 SGHRS, CDR2 YFSETQ. The CDR3 has 15 residues. The CDR3 DNA reads TGCGCCAGCAATATTGGGTCTCCCAAGGACAATGAGCAGTTCTTC. The encoded protein is CASNIGSPKDNEQFF.

The rearrangement joins TRBV27 to TRBJ1-1; D is undetermined. This CDR3 is 15 amino acids long. V dropped 5 bases and J dropped 0 bases, with 13 bases sitting between them. Germline CDR1 is MNHEY and CDR2 is SMNVEV (reference sequence). The CDR3, as DNA: TGTGCCAGCAGTGTAAAGGGAATAATGAACACTGAAGCTTTCTTT. Translated: CASSVKGIMNTEAFF.

This clone was counted once. This chain uses TRBV30 with TRBJ1-5; TRBD1 agrees at 10 bases. This CDR3 comprises 16 residues. V trimming: 0 bases; J trimming: 6 bases; junction bases outside the gene matches: 8. Germline lookup yields CDR1 GTSNPN and CDR2 SVGIG (reference sequence). The CDR3 DNA reads as TGTGCCTGGAGTGTACGAGGGGGACAGGGGAGTCAGCCCCAGCATTTT. Protein: CAWSVRGGQGSQPQHF.

This rearrangement joins TRBV4-1 to TRBJ2-3, with 14 bases aligning to TRBD2. The CDR3 totals 19 residues. The germline gives CDR1 MGHRA, CDR2 YSYEKL. The V gene end was trimmed by 0 bases and the J gene end by 3 bases; junction bases not matched to a gene: 8. CDR3 sequence: CASSQDLTSGRGTTDTQYF. Here the CDR3 DNA reads TGCGCCAGCAGCCAAGATTTGACTAGCGGGAGGGGTACGACAGATACGCAGTATTTT.

This chain joins TRBV11-2 and TRBJ1-4, with TRBD1 identical over 8 bases. Trimming took 2 bases from V and 6 from J; bases not matched to a gene: 5. CDR1 is SGHAT and CDR2 is FQNNGV in the germline V gene. The CDR3 loop spans 15 amino acids. The DNA of the CDR3 is TGTGCCAGCAGCTTACAGGGGGCGTTGGATGAAAAACTGTTTTTT. Protein sequence: CASSLQGALDEKLFF.

The gene calls are TRBV19 and TRBJ1-4; D might be TRBD1 (6 bases). Germline assignment: CDR1 LNHDA and CDR2 SQIVND (reference sequence). V was clipped by 8 bases and J by 8 bases, with 18 bases between them. The CDR3 has 14 amino acids. DNA for the CDR3: TGTGCCAGTCTGAAAGGGGGACTCCCCGAAAAACTGTTTTTT. Translating it yields CASLKGGLPEKLFF.

The chain carries TRBV7-8 and TRBJ2-2, with 11 positions matching TRBD2. This CDR3 has 18 residues. Germline assignment: CDR1 SGHVS and CDR2 FQNEAQ. J gave up 5 bases and V 2 bases, and 10 bases lay outside the gene matches. This CDR3 is CASSLILAGGTATGELFF. The CDR3 DNA sequence: TGTGCCAGCAGCTTAATATTAGCGGGAGGGACGGCAACCGGGGAGCTGTTTTTT. The variable domain in full, with the rest retrieved from reference TRBV7-8 and TRBJ2-2, is GAGVSQSPRYKVAKRGQDVALRCDPISGHVSLFWYQQALGQGPEFLTYFQNEAQLDKSGLPSDRFFAERPEGSVSTLKIQRTQQEDSAVYLCASSLILAGGTATGELFFGEGSRLTVL.

V gene TRBV5-4 combines with J gene TRBJ1-2; tentatively, D is TRBD1 (5 bases). Trimming cost V 2 bases and J 7 bases, with 15 bases left between them. This CDR3 is 14 amino acids long. The germline V gene encodes CDR1 SGHNT and CDR2 YYREEE (reference sequence). Here the CDR3 DNA reads TGTGCCAGCAGCTTTCGCAGGGCGGGCGGTGGCTACACCTTC. Translation gives CASSFRRAGGGYTF.

This sequence joins TRBV30 and TRBJ1-2; D gene uncertain. V lost 0 bases and J lost 4, with 9 bases in between. The germline gives CDR1 GTSNPN, CDR2 SVGIG (reference sequence). CDR3 length: 13 residues. For the CDR3, the DNA is TGTGCCTGGAGTGTAACGAGGGTCTATGGCTACACCTTC. It encodes CAWSVTRVYGYTF.

The V call is TRBV2, the J call TRBJ2-5; D not resolved. The CDR3 is made up of 11 amino acids. Germline lookup yields CDR1 SNHLY and CDR2 FYNNEI. V was clipped by 7 bases and J by 2 bases, with 5 bases between them. In nucleotides, the CDR3 is TGTGCCAGCAAGAGGCAAGAGACCCAGTACTTC. Translated: CASKRQETQYF.

The chain recombines TRBV7-2 with TRBJ1-2, with TRBD1 identical over 10 bases. Per the germline V gene, CDR1 is SGHTA and CDR2 is FQGNSA. Trimming cost V 5 bases and J 4 bases; bases outside gene matches: 7. This CDR3 comprises 15 residues. The CDR3 bases are TGTGCCAGCAGCCCCCGACAGGGGGCTTCCTATGGCTACACCTTC. This gives the protein CASSPRQGASYGYTF.

V gene TRBV9 combines with J gene TRBJ2-2, with D perhaps matching TRBD2 (6 bases). The CDR3 is 14 amino acids. The germline V gene encodes CDR1 SGDLS and CDR2 YYNGEE. V gave up 0 bases and J gave up 6 bases, with 9 bases separating them. The CDR3 protein is CASSVDPGAGELFF. In DNA form, the CDR3 reads TGTGCCAGCAGCGTAGATCCGGGAGCCGGGGAGCTGTTTTTT. Full variable domain (rest looked up from reference TRBV9 and TRBJ2-2): DSGVTQTPKHLITATGQRVTLRCSPRSGDLSVYWYQQSLDQGLQFLIQYYNGEERAKGNILERFSAQQFPDLHSELNLSSLELGDSALYFCASSVDPGAGELFFGEGSRLTVL.

J is TRBJ2-1 and V is TRBV9; 9 bases are shared with TRBD2. There are 15 residues in the CDR3. Germline V lookup: CDR1 SGDLS, CDR2 YYNGEE. With V trimmed by 0 bases and J by 8 bases, 6 bases remained unmatched. CDR3 nucleotides: TGTGCCAGCAGCGTAGGAATTAGCGGGAGCGATGAGCAGTTCTTC. This encodes CASSVGISGSDEQFF.

This sequence joins TRBV12-5 and TRBJ2-7; D gene unclear. The germline V gene encodes CDR1 LGHNT and CDR2 FRNRAP. Trimming shortened V by 7 bases and J by 2 bases, and 12 bases separated the two germline ends. The CDR3 totals 13 residues. Written as DNA, the CDR3 is TGTGCTAGTGAGGCAGCAGGTGCCTACGAGCAGTACTTC. This sequence encodes CASEAAGAYEQYF.

The chain has TRBV7-8 and TRBJ1-4, with unresolved D. The CDR3 is 15 amino acids. Trimming removed 2 bases from V and 7 bases from J, with 14 bases in between. Germline V gene sequence: CDR1 SGHVS, CDR2 FQNEAQ. CDR3 protein: CASSLNILATEKLFF. The CDR3 DNA sequence: TGTGCCAGCAGCTTAAATATCCTGGCAACTGAAAAACTGTTTTTT. The variable domain in full, completed from reference TRBV7-8 and TRBJ1-4, reads GAGVSQSPRYKVAKRGQDVALRCDPISGHVSLFWYQQALGQGPEFLTYFQNEAQLDKSGLPSDRFFAERPEGSVSTLKIQRTQQEDSAVYLCASSLNILATEKLFFGSGTQLSVL.

V and J are TRBV6-9 and TRBJ1-1; D uncertain. The germline V gene has CDR1 MNHGY and CDR2 SVAAGI. The CDR3 covers 13 residues. The V end lost 5 bases, the J end lost 0 bases, and 7 bases lay between the germline ends. The DNA for the CDR3 is TGTGCCAGCAGTAACGACGTGAACACTGAAGCTTTCTTT. This codes for CASSNDVNTEAFF.

This clone was seen a single time. This chain connects TRBV6-6 to TRBJ1-4, with D hard to call. This CDR3 comprises 15 residues. Germline CDR1 reads MNHNY; CDR2 reads SVGAGI (reference sequence). The V end lost 4 bases, the J end lost 7 bases, and 16 bases lay between the germline ends. In nucleotides, the CDR3 is TGTGCCAGCAGTTCCCAAGGGAGGGAACCTGAAAAACTGTTTTTT. This gives the protein CASSSQGREPEKLFF.

The gene calls are TRBV30 and TRBJ1-1; D may be TRBD1 (6 bases). Deletions cut 2 bases from V and 3 bases from J, with 10 bases between. The germline V gene encodes CDR1 GTSNPN and CDR2 SVGIG (reference sequence). The CDR3 runs to 13 residues. The CDR3 nucleotides read TGTGCCTGGAGTAGCCAGGGGTACACTGAAGCTTTCTTT. It is translated as CAWSSQGYTEAFF. Variable domain in full (rest from reference TRBV30 and TRBJ1-1): SQTIHQWPATLVQPVGSPLSLECTVEGTSNPNLYWYRQAAGRGLQLLFYSVGIGQISSEVPQNLSASRPQDRQFILSSKKLLLSDSGFYLCAWSSQGYTEAFFGQGTRLTVV.

This chain joins TRBV5-1 and TRBJ2-3; D call uncertain. V was pared by 2 bases and J by 3 bases, with 7 bases between. The CDR3 consists of 13 residues. Germline values: CDR1 SGHRS, CDR2 YFSETQ. In DNA form, the CDR3 reads TGCGCCAGCAGCTTCCCGAGTACAGATACGCAGTATTTT. As protein: CASSFPSTDTQYF.

The rearrangement uses TRBV7-2 and TRBJ1-2, with D perhaps TRBD1 (6 bases). Trimming shortened V by 7 bases and J by 2 bases, and 14 bases separated the two germline ends. Germline V gene lookup returns CDR1 SGHTA and CDR2 FQGNSA. The CDR3 has 14 residues. The CDR3 loop reads CASTFQDSNYGYTF. CDR3 DNA sequence: TGTGCCAGCACATTTCAGGACAGCAACTATGGCTACACCTTC.